The clone carrying this TCR beta chain was recorded a few times. The entry originates in a study of identical twins. TCRdb re-derived calls from the 5' RACE reads in MiXCR, one entry per CDR3 protein. The table includes 1.5 million to 2 million distinct CDR3 sequences, about 31% detected once. The length of the CDR3 is 14 residues. Germline loops: CDR1 KGHDR, CDR2 SFDVKD. Trimming cost V 1 base and J 5 bases; bases outside gene matches: 2. Material: cord blood. The TCR comes from a newborn girl in good health. J is TRBJ2-3 and V is TRBV24-1; 7 nucleotides agree with TRBD2. The CDR3: CATSDLVAGDTQYF. DNA of the CDR3: TGTGCCACCAGTGATTTAGTAGCGGGAGATACGCAGTATTTT.